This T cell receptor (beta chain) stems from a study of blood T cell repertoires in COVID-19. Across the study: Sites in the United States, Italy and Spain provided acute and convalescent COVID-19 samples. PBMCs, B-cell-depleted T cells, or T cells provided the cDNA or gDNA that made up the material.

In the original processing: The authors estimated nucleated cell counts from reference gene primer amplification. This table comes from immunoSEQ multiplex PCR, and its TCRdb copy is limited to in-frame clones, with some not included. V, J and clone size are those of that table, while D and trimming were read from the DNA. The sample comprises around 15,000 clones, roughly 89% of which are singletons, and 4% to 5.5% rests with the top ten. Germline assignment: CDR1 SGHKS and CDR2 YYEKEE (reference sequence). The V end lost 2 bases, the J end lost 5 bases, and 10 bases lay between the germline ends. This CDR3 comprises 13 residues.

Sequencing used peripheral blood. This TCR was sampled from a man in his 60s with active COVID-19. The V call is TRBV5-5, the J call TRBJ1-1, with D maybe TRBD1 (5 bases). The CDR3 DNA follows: TGTGCCAGCAGCTTCCAGGGATTTACTGAAGCTTTCTTT. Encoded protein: CASSFQGFTEAFF.